One and the same sample provided the 30 T cell receptor beta chains below, sequenced in a study of vaccination effects on CD4 cells after COVID-19. Repertoires were generated with immunoSEQ multiplex PCR, while TCRdb's copy carries only in-frame clones and drops some. The table lists around 79,000 clones, about four fifths of them singletons. These receptors have no identified antigens. Sequencing followed a ViraFEST assay step that expanded antigen-specific CD4+ T cells with viral peptide pools. The authors isolated CD4+ T cells after around 9 days of culture. The healthy vaccine recipients, who had no prior SARS-CoV-2 infection, showed negative nucleocapsid antibodies. This material consisted of CD4+ T cells from PBMCs cultured with SARS-CoV-2 spike peptides, taken before COVID-19 vaccination. The source is a human donor who received a COVID-19 vaccine.

The chain has TRBV9 and TRBJ2-1, with 8 bases aligning to TRBD2. Looked up from germline, CDR1 is SGDLS and CDR2 is YYNGEE. Trimming at V came to 3 bases and at J to 4 bases, leaving 9 bases not matched to a gene. The CDR3 spans 16 residues. CDR3 sequence reads: CASSAKLADRYNEQFF. Here the CDR3 DNA reads TGTGCCAGCAGCGCGAAACTAGCGGATCGTTACAATGAGCAGTTCTTC.

The rearrangement uses TRBV5-6 and TRBJ1-4; D is ambiguous. CDR3 length: 13 amino acids. Trimming removed 0 bases at V and 7 bases at J, with 7 bases between. Germline assignment: CDR1 SGHDT and CDR2 YYEEEE. The CDR3 DNA sequence: TGTGCCAGCAGCTTGGGCCGGGGTGAAAAACTGTTTTTT. Encoded protein: CASSLGRGEKLFF.

This clone was observed once. V is TRBV6-5 and J is TRBJ1-2; 7 bases line up with TRBD1. Germline V gene lookup returns CDR1 MNHEY and CDR2 SVGAGI. J was trimmed by 4 bases and V by 6 bases; bases with no gene match: 5. The CDR3 length is 13 residues. CDR3 coding DNA: TGTGCCAGCAGGACCTCAGGGGGCTATGGCTACACCTTC. Its protein is CASRTSGGYGYTF.

The rearrangement uses TRBV12-3 or TRBV12-4 and TRBJ2-5; TRBD1 agrees at 7 bases. The J segment lost 8 bases and the V segment lost 6 bases, leaving 3 bases of the junction unmatched. The CDR3 runs 11 residues. CDR3: CASSRQGTQYF. DNA of the CDR3: TGTGCCAGCAGCCGACAGGGAACCCAGTACTTC.

This clone was seen only a few times. This chain connects TRBV5-1 to TRBJ1-6, with 7 nucleotides matching TRBD1. V trimming: 4 bases; J trimming: 9 bases; junction bases outside the gene matches: 10. In germline, CDR1 is SGHRS, CDR2 YFSETQ. This CDR3 has 15 amino acids. The DNA of the CDR3 is TGCGCCAGCAGCCGACAGGGCCCAGGAGGTTCACCCCTCCACTTT. This codes for CASSRQGPGGSPLHF.

In DNA, the CDR3 is TGCGCCAGCAGCGACCCAGGGACAGGGGTCACGGGGGAGCAGTACGTC. This sequence encodes CASSDPGTGVTGEQYV. The chain employs TRBV10-2 and TRBJ2-7; 10 bases align to TRBD1. The V gene's germline CDR1 is WSHSY and CDR2 SAAADI. This CDR3 contains 16 residues. Losses at the gene ends were 6 bases for V and 7 bases for J; bases not matched to a gene: 15.

This clone occurred once. The chain is built from TRBV6-5 and TRBJ2-3, with 8 bases lining up with TRBD1. CDR3 size: 13 residues. V dropped 6 bases and J dropped 3; count of bases not matched to a gene: 2. Germline V lookup: CDR1 MNHEY, CDR2 SVGAGI. The CDR3 coding sequence is TGTGCCAGCAGAACAGGGGGAACAGATACGCAGTATTTT. It specifies CASRTGGTDTQYF.

The chain combines TRBV11-2 with TRBJ2-2; 8 bases fit TRBD1. The CDR3 extends over 16 amino acids. Germline V gene sequence: CDR1 SGHAT, CDR2 FQNNGV. The junction had 6 bases not matched to a gene; V was cut back by 1 base and J by 5 bases. CDR3 loop: CASSLAGQGATGELFF. CDR3 sequence (DNA): TGTGCCAGCAGCTTAGCGGGGCAGGGGGCGACCGGGGAGCTGTTTTTT.

This clone was seen more than once but under ten times. The junction departs from germline at one end; a sequencing error may be responsible. This rearrangement joins TRBV9 to TRBJ1-5; 10 nucleotides line up with TRBD1. The CDR3 contains 19 residues. Germline V gene sequence: CDR1 SGDLS, CDR2 YYNGEE. CDR3 in amino acids: CASNVGGTGEGYRNQPQHF. The CDR3 DNA reads as TGTGCCAGCAACGTAGGGGGGACAGGGGAGGGTTATCGCAATCAGCCCCAGCATTTT.

In DNA form, the CDR3 reads TGTGCCAGCAGCTTAGTCCCGGGGCGTACGCAGTATTTT. Residues: CASSLVPGRTQYF. The V and J genes are TRBV11-2 and TRBJ2-3; either TRBD1 or TRBD2 may supply D (5 bases each). From germline, CDR1 is SGHAT and CDR2 FQNNGV. The CDR3 sequence is 13 residues long. V was clipped by 1 base and J by 8 bases, with 10 bases between them.

This chain uses TRBV5-4 with TRBJ2-4; D possibly corresponds to TRBD1 (6 bases). The CDR3 consists of 13 residues. Trimming cost V 5 bases and J 8 bases, with 14 bases left between them. In germline, CDR1 is SGHNT, CDR2 YYREEE (reference sequence). In DNA, the CDR3 is TGTGCCAGCAGTACCACAGGGTTCGACATTCAGTACTTC. Residues: CASSTTGFDIQYF.

The chain couples TRBV7-2 to TRBJ1-5; unclear D gene. This CDR3 is 14 amino acids long. CDR1 SGHTA and CDR2 FQGNSA come from the germline V gene. Trimming took 2 bases from V and 6 from J, leaving 11 bases between them. The CDR3 region has the DNA TGTGCCAGCAGCTTAAGGCAGGCTCCTCAGCCCCAGCATTTT. This codes for CASSLRQAPQPQHF.

The chain combines TRBV2 with TRBJ1-2; weak D call: TRBD1 (5 bases). Per germline, CDR1 SNHLY and CDR2 FYNNEI. The CDR3 contains 13 residues. The V gene lost 6 bases and the J gene lost 4 bases, with 12 bases spanning the gap. CDR3 protein: CASRDTAFYGYTF. The CDR3 nucleotides read TGTGCCAGCAGGGACACCGCCTTCTATGGCTACACCTTC.

The chain couples TRBV6-2 or TRBV6-3 to TRBJ2-2; possibly TRBD1 for D (5 bases). CDR1 is MNHEY and CDR2 is SVGEGT in the germline V gene. V lost 6 bases to trimming and J lost 10 bases, with 18 bases between them. The length of the CDR3 is 14 residues. The CDR3 bases are TGTGCCAGCAGCGACGAGACAGCAATCTCGGAGCTGTTTTTT. Amino acids: CASSDETAISELFF.

This chain joins TRBV10-3 and TRBJ1-3, with a tentative D call TRBD1 (6 bases). The CDR3 runs 12 residues. V lost 9 bases, J lost 4 bases, and 10 bases lay in between. The germline gives CDR1 ENHRY, CDR2 SYGVKD. CDR3 nucleotide sequence: TGTGCCATTGGACAGATCGGAAACACCATATATTTT. Translation: CAIGQIGNTIYF.

The chain links TRBV5-1 to TRBJ2-5, with a tentative D call TRBD2 (5 bases). The CDR3 spans 13 residues. Germline CDR1 reads SGHRS; CDR2 reads YFSETQ. Trimming took 2 bases from V and 3 from J, leaving 8 bases between them. CDR3 sequence (DNA): TGCGCCAGCAGCTTCCCCGGGGAAGAGACCCAGTACTTC. Translating it yields CASSFPGEETQYF.

A single count supports this clone. The V gene is TRBV25-1, the J gene TRBJ1-6, with D unclear. The CDR3 sequence is 14 residues long. Germline CDR1 MGHDK, CDR2 SYGVNS. The V and J ends lost 4 bases and 4 bases respectively, with 8 bases between them. The CDR3 DNA is TGTGCCAGCAGTGCCGGACTTTATAATTCACCCCTCCACTTT. It codes for CASSAGLYNSPLHF. Using reference TRBV25-1 and TRBJ1-6 for the parts outside the CDR3, the full variable domain is EADIYQTPRYLVIGTGKKITLECSQTMGHDKMYWYQQDPGMELHLIHYSYGVNSTEKGDLSSESTVSRIRTEHFPLTLESARPSHTSQYLCASSAGLYNSPLHFGNGTRLTVT.

The chain employs TRBV2 and TRBJ1-1; the D is unclear. Germline V gene sequence: CDR1 SNHLY, CDR2 FYNNEI. V was pared by 4 bases and J by 4 bases, with 13 bases between. CDR3 length: 14 amino acids. CDR3 residues: CASSGRGELTEAFF. CDR3 sequence (DNA): TGTGCCAGCAGTGGCCGTGGGGAGCTCACTGAAGCTTTCTTT.

The chain is built from TRBV6-5 and TRBJ1-4; unclear D gene. Trimming took off 2 bases at V and 3 bases at J, with 7 bases between the two ends. Germline CDR1 reads MNHEY; CDR2 reads SVGAGI. This CDR3 has 14 residues. The CDR3 bases are TGTGCCAGCAGTTACGGTGGGGCTAATGAAAAACTGTTTTTT. It specifies CASSYGGANEKLFF.

V usage is TRBV6-6 and J usage is TRBJ2-2; D uncertain. The CDR3 has 11 residues. V lost 5 bases and J 11 bases, leaving 9 bases between the germline ends. CDR1 and CDR2 from the germline V gene are MNHNY and SVGAGI (reference sequence). CDR3 DNA sequence: TGTGCCAGCAGTCAACCGCCCGAGCTGTTTTTT. Protein sequence: CASSQPPELFF.

This chain links TRBV5-1 with TRBJ2-1; 7 bases match TRBD2. The CDR3 runs 15 residues. Looked up from germline, CDR1 is SGHRS and CDR2 is YFSETQ. The J segment lost 9 bases and the V segment lost 0 bases, leaving 9 bases of the junction unmatched. Here the CDR3 DNA reads TGCGCCAGCAGCTTGGATGGGGGGGTGGTGGCTGAGCAGTTCTTC. Translated: CASSLDGGVVAEQFF.

The chain recombines TRBV11-2 with TRBJ2-2; D is possibly TRBD1 (5 bases). V was shortened by 4 bases and J by 6 bases, with 12 bases between the two germline ends. Germline V gene lookup returns CDR1 SGHAT and CDR2 FQNNGV. The CDR3 totals 14 residues. CDR3 sequence (DNA): TGTGCCAGCAGCTGGGGTGGCAGGGCCGGGGAGCTGTTTTTT. Translated, it gives CASSWGGRAGELFF. The whole variable domain, filled in from reference TRBV11-2 and TRBJ2-2, reads EAGVAQSPRYKIIEKRQSVAFWCNPISGHATLYWYQQILGQGPKLLIQFQNNGVVDDSQLPKDRFSAERLKGVDSTLKIQPAKLEDSAVYLCASSWGGRAGELFFGEGSRLTVL.

The chain combines TRBV5-6 with TRBJ1-1; possible D gene TRBD1, 5 bases. The germline V gene encodes CDR1 SGHDT and CDR2 YYEEEE. V lost 4 bases and J lost 4, with 23 bases in between. The CDR3 has 17 residues. The chain's CDR3 is CASSPPPDFSGLTEAFF. In DNA, the CDR3 is TGTGCCAGCAGCCCGCCACCAGACTTTTCGGGACTCACTGAAGCTTTCTTT.

The chain recombines TRBV10-2 with TRBJ1-6, with D unclear. The CDR3 covers 13 residues. V was clipped by 2 bases and J by 10 bases, with 9 bases between them. From germline, CDR1 is WSHSY and CDR2 SAAADI. The CDR3 region is CASSEGGNSPLHF. The CDR3 coding sequence is TGCGCCAGCAGTGAGGGAGGGAACTCACCCCTCCACTTT.

J is TRBJ2-1 and V is TRBV5-1; D may match TRBD1 or TRBD2 (5 bases each). The germline V gene has CDR1 SGHRS and CDR2 YFSETQ. V lost 3 bases to trimming and J lost 0 bases, with 13 bases between them. The CDR3 is 16 residues long. The CDR3 loop is CASSSGTGSSYNEQFF. The CDR3 nucleotides read TGCGCCAGCAGCTCCGGGACGGGGAGCTCCTACAATGAGCAGTTCTTC.

The chain employs TRBV25-1 and TRBJ1-4; D not resolved. Trimming removed 1 base from V and 3 bases from J, with 12 bases in between. The germline V gene encodes CDR1 MGHDK and CDR2 SYGVNS. The length of the CDR3 is 16 residues. The CDR3 protein is CASSEFGGKANEKLFF. The CDR3 DNA is TGTGCCAGCAGTGAATTCGGCGGAAAGGCTAATGAAAAACTGTTTTTT.

The V gene is TRBV6-5, the J gene TRBJ2-2; the D gene could be TRBD1 or TRBD2 (5 bases each). Germline V CDR1 and CDR2: MNHEY, SVGAGI. The length of the CDR3 is 13 residues. The ends were cut back, 9 bases at V and 8 bases at J, with 16 bases in the middle. This CDR3 reads CASWGSGVGELFF. The CDR3 nucleotides are TGTGCCAGTTGGGGGTCGGGTGTTGGGGAGCTGTTTTTT.

The gene calls are TRBV13 and TRBJ2-7; D is unresolved. The length of the CDR3 is 11 residues. Germline V CDR1 and CDR2: PRHDT, FYEKMQ (reference sequence). Trimming took off 4 bases at V and 7 bases at J, with 8 bases between the two ends. The DNA of the CDR3 is TGTGCCAGCAGCTCAAAGGGAGAGCAGTACGTC. It codes for CASSSKGEQYV.

V gene TRBV5-6 combines with J gene TRBJ1-2; 9 bases line up with TRBD1. Germline V gene data show CDR1 as SGHDT and CDR2 as YYEEEE. The CDR3 runs 15 residues. Unmatched junction bases numbered 14, after V lost 6 bases and J lost 8 bases. CDR3 sequence reads: CASTVEGDRVSGYTF. In DNA form, the CDR3 reads TGTGCCAGCACCGTCGAGGGGGACAGGGTATCCGGCTACACCTTC.

V and J are TRBV5-1 and TRBJ1-6; 8 nucleotides align to TRBD1. This CDR3 contains 14 residues. Germline V gene sequence: CDR1 SGHRS, CDR2 YFSETQ. The V segment lost 4 bases and the J segment 7 bases; nucleotides outside the gene matches: 4. The CDR3 here is CASSAQGGNSPLHF. As DNA, the CDR3 is TGCGCCAGCAGCGCACAGGGGGGGAATTCACCCCTCCACTTT.